This T cell receptor (beta chain) was retrieved from a study of T cells in Graves' hyperthyroidism and ophthalmopathy. General study points: Ophthalmopathy was separated from stable hyperthyroidism by a 13 V-J model. Most clonotypes expanded in the thyroid (above 0.001) were also present in blood.

Using RNA transcripts as the source, TCR beta CDR3 regions were amplified. HTBI primers were used for first-round RT-PCR of the TCR CDR3. MiXCR, applied by TCRdb to the multiplex PCR reads, yields one record per CDR3 protein. This table holds a few hundred thousand distinct CDR3 sequences, around 14% found once. The CDR3 totals 16 residues. V was clipped by 0 bases and J by 1 base, with 12 bases between them. Germline-derived CDR1 and CDR2 are LGHDT and YNNKEL (reference sequence). For Graves' hyperthyroidism to be stable, ophthalmopathy could not progress within 18 months. About 9.4 ml fresh peripheral blood yielded the PBMCs. This clonotype was seen a handful of times. The target antigen is unknown.

What was sequenced was blood. The chain recombines TRBV3-1 with TRBJ1-1, with D possibly matching TRBD1 (6 bases). The clonotype was recovered from a woman aged 25-40 years with Graves' hyperthyroidism. CDR3 region: CASSQDMARGNTEAFF. The CDR3 nucleotides are TGTGCCAGCAGCCAAGATATGGCCAGGGGGAACACTGAAGCTTTCTTT.